The sequence of this TCR beta chain was determined in a study of early T cells in non-severe SARS-CoV-2 infection. Study-wide results and limits: Matching results from VDJdb favored anti-spike CD8 responses, leaving private and CD4 specificities undetected.

Molecules of cDNA were individually given unique molecular identifiers that were attached to them. TCRdb reprocessed the 5' RACE reads with MiXCR, giving one entry per CDR3 protein. Among fewer than 100,000 distinct CDR3 sequences listed, 5% to 6.5% were seen once. The CDR3 extends over 16 amino acids. V was clipped by 0 bases and J by 0 bases, with 11 bases between them. This clonotype was seen more than once but under ten times. What it binds is not known. The chain carries TRBV12-3 or TRBV12-4 and TRBJ1-1, with D perhaps matching TRBD1 (6 bases). The origin of this receptor is an adult who was a healthcare worker with PCR-confirmed SARS-CoV-2 infection or an uninfected control (not recorded which). Sequenced material: whole blood. As DNA, the CDR3 is TGTGCCAGCAGTTTAGCGCTGACAGGAGTGAACACTGAAGCTTTCTTT. Translated, it gives CASSLALTGVNTEAFF.